The T cell receptor (beta chain) described here comes from a study of blood T cell repertoires in COVID-19. Study as a whole: Specimens from acute and convalescent COVID-19 originated in the United States, Italy and Spain. T cells, B-cell-depleted T cells, or PBMCs supplied cDNA or gDNA.

The assay was immunoSEQ multiplex PCR, and TCRdb's table has in-frame clones only and misses some. This repertoire shows 200,000 to 300,000 clones, over 65% found once; its top ten account for around 3.2%. This TCR came from a woman aged 80 or older with acute or convalescent COVID-19. Material for sequencing was peripheral blood.

This CDR3 reads CSASSSVYNEQFF. The CDR3 DNA follows: TGCAGTGCTAGTTCCAGCGTCTACAATGAGCAGTTCTTC. The chain joins TRBV20-1 to TRBJ2-1, with D hard to call. Germline lookup yields CDR1 DFQATT and CDR2 SNEGSKA (reference sequence). The germline V and J ends were trimmed by 3 bases and 3 bases, with 9 bases remaining between them. The CDR3 covers 13 residues.